The sequence of this T cell receptor (beta chain) was determined in a study of blood T cell repertoires in COVID-19. Whole-study context: Sample material is recorded as cDNA or gDNA derived from T cells, B-cell-depleted T cells, or PBMCs.

V gave up 5 bases and J gave up 0 bases; unmatched junction bases: 10. CDR3 size: 17 residues. Germline-derived CDR1 and CDR2 are GTSNPN and SVGIG (reference sequence). As originally analysed: Reference gene primer amplification gave nucleated cell count estimates. Assay: immunoSEQ multiplex PCR; the TCRdb copy retains only in-frame clones and omits some. The DNA gave D and trimming, while V, J and clone size come from that table. The sample shows roughly 38,000 clones, 81% of them seen only once. This receptor was obtained from a man aged 35-49 years with active or convalescent COVID-19. Sequencing was performed on peripheral blood. The rearrangement uses TRBV30 and TRBJ2-6, with 7 nucleotides matching TRBD1. The CDR3, as DNA: TGTGCCTGGGTCCGCGACAGGGCCTCCTCTGGGGCCAACGTCCTGACTTTC. Its protein product is CAWVRDRASSGANVLTF.